This paragraph covers one T cell receptor beta chain sequence. This specimen belongs to a study of T cells in Graves' hyperthyroidism and ophthalmopathy. Trimming cost V 5 bases and J 2 bases, with 24 bases left between them. The CDR3 is 18 residues long. Germline CDR1 is SGHNT and CDR2 is YENEEA. The source material, RNA transcripts, was used to amplify TCR beta CDR3 regions. When the TCR CDR3 underwent first-round RT-PCR, the HTBI primer set was used. TCRdb re-derived calls from the multiplex PCR reads in MiXCR, one entry per CDR3 protein. The sample consists of approximately 300,000 distinct CDR3 sequences, over 15% of them appearing once.

This TCR came from a woman aged 55 to 70 with Graves' ophthalmopathy. This rearrangement joins TRBV11-3 to TRBJ1-2, with D perhaps TRBD1 (5 bases). The sequenced material came from blood. The CDR3: CASSLMGTKVGFNYGYTF. Here the CDR3 DNA reads TGTGCCAGCAGCCTTATGGGGACGAAAGTTGGCTTCAACTATGGCTACACCTTC.